This TCR beta chain comes out of a study of beta chain features in type 1 diabetes. This clone was found many times. Every isolated RNA sample was fully reverse transcribed, so sequencing captured expressed TCRB transcripts. An average of about 3.57 million reads was obtained for naive, central memory and regulatory T cell samples. This table comes from immunoSEQ multiplex PCR, and its TCRdb copy is limited to in-frame clones, with some not included. Of approximately 470,000 clones listed, approximately 30% were seen once; the top ten hold about 0.065%. The specimen sequenced was naive CD4+ T cells from blood. This receptor was taken from a man aged 18 to 30 in good health.

The CDR3 sequence is CAWSVPLRAFF. CDR3 coding DNA: TGTGCCTGGAGTGTACCCTTGCGGGCTTTCTTT. V gene TRBV30 combines with J gene TRBJ1-1, with D uncertain. In germline, CDR1 is GTSNPN, CDR2 SVGIG (reference sequence). The CDR3 consists of 11 residues. The ends were cut back, 0 bases at V and 11 bases at J, with 10 bases in the middle.